The 17 T cell receptor beta chains in this list originate from one sample, sequenced in a study of human T cells and chemical hapten exposure. One entry per CDR3 protein, called by TCRdb with MiXCR from the RACE reads. The table lists 180,000 or so distinct CDR3 sequences, around 30% of them singletons. Time point specified: pre-sensitization, week 0. Specified treatment: therapeutic diphenylcyclopropenone sensitization with weekly scalp DPC. Sequenced material: whole blood, taken in connection with sensitization to the hapten diphenylcyclopropenone (DPC). The receptor source for this set is a woman under 40 with alopecia areata. Some clones in this sample may be carry-over from other donors' samples.

This rearrangement joins TRBV20-1 to TRBJ2-5, with D maybe TRBD2 (6 bases). CDR3 length equals 15 residues. Germline assignment: CDR1 DFQATT and CDR2 SNEGSKA (reference sequence). Trimming left V 2 bases short and J 7 bases short, with 20 bases between. The CDR3 region is CSARPPGGKLGTQYF. DNA for the CDR3: TGCAGTGCTAGACCTCCAGGAGGGAAGCTGGGGACCCAGTACTTC.

A few counts support this clonotype. The CDR3 bases are TGTGCCAGCAGACAAACGGGGGTTGGCGAGCAGTACTTC. This encodes CASRQTGVGEQYF. This chain links TRBV7-2 with TRBJ2-7, with D possibly TRBD2 on 6 matching bases. V was pared by 6 bases and J by 6 bases, with 15 bases between. Germline CDR1 and CDR2: SGHTA and FQGNSA. The CDR3 has 13 amino acids.

The chain carries TRBV19 and TRBJ1-5, with D unclear. The CDR3 is 13 residues long. Germline V lookup: CDR1 LNHDA, CDR2 SQIVND (reference sequence). V dropped 10 bases and J dropped 3 bases, with 13 bases sitting between them. CDR3 region: CATLGIDNQPQHF. CDR3 in DNA: TGTGCCACACTAGGAATAGACAATCAGCCCCAGCATTTT. The full variable domain, with the rest looked up from reference TRBV19 and TRBJ1-5, is DGGITQSPKYLFRKEGQNVTLSCEQNLNHDAMYWYRQDPGQGLRLIYYSQIVNDFQKGDIAEGYSVSREKKESFPLTVTSAQKNPTAFYLCATLGIDNQPQHFGDGTRLSIL.

This clonotype occurred a few times. The genes are TRBV29-1 and TRBJ1-1, with no clear D. Trimming pared 6 bases from V and 0 bases from J, leaving 14 bases between. Germline CDR1 and CDR2: SQVTM and ANQGSEA. The CDR3 spans 14 residues. The chain's CDR3 is CSVAPGRMNTEAFF. The CDR3 DNA reads as TGCAGCGTCGCCCCTGGACGGATGAACACTGAAGCTTTCTTT. Full variable domain (remainder filled in from reference TRBV29-1 and TRBJ1-1): SAVISQKPSRDICQRGTSLTIQCQVDSQVTMMFWYRQQPGQSLTLIATANQGSEATYESGFVIDKFPISRPNLTFSTLTVSNMSPEDSSIYLCSVAPGRMNTEAFFGQGTRLTVV.

The genes are TRBV7-8 and TRBJ2-2; 7 nucleotides align to TRBD1. The germline CDR1 and CDR2 sequences are SGHVS and FQNEAQ. The V segment lost 2 bases and the J segment 6 bases; nucleotides outside the gene matches: 9. This CDR3 spans 16 amino acids. The CDR3 nucleotides read TGTGCCAGCAGCTTACCCCAGGGGGTTGGGGCCGGGGAGCTGTTTTTT. This codes for CASSLPQGVGAGELFF.

This clonotype showed up just a few times. The rearrangement joins TRBV20-1 to TRBJ2-4; no definite D call. Germline CDR1 is DFQATT and CDR2 is SNEGSKA (reference sequence). Trimming stripped 7 bases from V and 0 bases from J, with 16 bases between. This CDR3 has 15 amino acids. The CDR3 sequence is CSGSPEGIAKNIQYF. DNA for the CDR3: TGCAGTGGGTCACCCGAAGGAATAGCCAAAAACATTCAGTACTTC.

This clonotype was seen a few times. The CDR3 nucleotides are TGCGCCAGCAGCTTGGAGGTGGCAGGGGATGAAAAACTGTTTTTT. Its protein product is CASSLEVAGDEKLFF. The rearrangement uses TRBV5-1 and TRBJ1-4, with D perhaps matching TRBD1 (6 bases). The V end lost 0 bases, the J end lost 6 bases, and 12 bases lay between the germline ends. Germline loops: CDR1 SGHRS, CDR2 YFSETQ. The CDR3 spans 15 residues.

The CDR3 bases are TGTGCCATCAGTGGGACTAACAATCAGCCCCAGCATTTT. Its translation is CAISGTNNQPQHF. J is TRBJ1-5 and V is TRBV10-3; D is undetermined. The CDR3 has 13 amino acids. V shed 4 bases and J shed 3 bases, with 7 bases lying between them. Germline V gene lookup returns CDR1 ENHRY and CDR2 SYGVKD.

J is TRBJ2-7 and V is TRBV29-1; 10 bases are a match to TRBD2. The CDR3 is 14 amino acids. V was clipped by 6 bases and J by 3 bases; unmatched bases: 8. CDR1 SQVTM and CDR2 ANQGSEA come from the germline V gene. The DNA for the CDR3 is TGCAGCGTGGTACGGACTAGCGGTGGCTACGAGCAGTACTTC. This translates into CSVVRTSGGYEQYF.

This clonotype was recorded a few times. The rearrangement links TRBV7-9 to TRBJ1-2, with D tentatively TRBD1 (5 bases). In germline, CDR1 is SEHNR, CDR2 FQNEAQ (reference sequence). The CDR3 covers 14 residues. V was pared by 3 bases and J by 1 base, with 9 bases between. The CDR3 protein is CASSFGQGNYGYTF. CDR3 nucleotides: TGTGCCAGCAGCTTTGGGCAGGGTAACTATGGCTACACCTTC. Supplemented by reference TRBV7-9 and TRBJ1-2, the full variable domain reads DTGVSQNPRHKITKRGQNVTFRCDPISEHNRLYWYRQTLGQGPEFLTYFQNEAQLEKSRLLSDRFSAERPKGSFSTLEIQRTEQGDSAMYLCASSFGQGNYGYTFGSGTRLTVV.

V is TRBV6-2 or TRBV6-3 and J is TRBJ1-1, with D unclear. Trimming pared 6 bases from V and 0 bases from J, leaving 8 bases between. The CDR3 spans 13 residues. Germline CDR1 MNHEY, CDR2 SVGEGT. The CDR3 reads CASSPQVNTEAFF. The CDR3 coding sequence is TGTGCCAGCAGCCCTCAAGTGAACACTGAAGCTTTCTTT.

This clonotype was seen only a few times. CDR3 amino acids: CASSLVTMTGVGGFYEQYF. CDR3 DNA: TGTGCCAGCAGCTTAGTTACTATGACCGGGGTTGGGGGATTCTACGAGCAGTACTTC. The gene calls are TRBV7-2 and TRBJ2-7; TRBD1 or TRBD2 may be the D gene (5 bases each). The germline V gene encodes CDR1 SGHTA and CDR2 FQGNSA. The V gene lost 1 base and the J gene lost 3 bases, with 25 bases spanning the gap. This CDR3 is built from 19 residues. Drawing the rest from reference TRBV7-2 and TRBJ2-7, the complete variable domain is GAGVSQSPSNKVTEKGKDVELRCDPISGHTALYWYRQSLGQGLEFLIYFQGNSAPDKSGLPSDRFSAERTGGSVSTLTIQRTQQEDSAVYLCASSLVTMTGVGGFYEQYFGPGTRLTVT.

V is TRBV29-1 and J is TRBJ2-5; D uncertain. The CDR3 runs to 11 residues. The V end lost 3 bases, the J end lost 10 bases, and 12 bases lay between the germline ends. Germline V gives CDR1 SQVTM, CDR2 ANQGSEA. The CDR3 sequence: CSVDGLRDQYF. DNA for the CDR3: TGCAGCGTTGACGGGCTACGCGACCAGTACTTC. The full variable domain, rest sourced from reference TRBV29-1 and TRBJ2-5, is SAVISQKPSRDICQRGTSLTIQCQVDSQVTMMFWYRQQPGQSLTLIATANQGSEATYESGFVIDKFPISRPNLTFSTLTVSNMSPEDSSIYLCSVDGLRDQYFGPGTRLLVL.

This clonotype occurred many times. The chain combines TRBV6-2 or TRBV6-3 with TRBJ2-7; D is tentatively TRBD1 or TRBD2 (5 bases each). Trimming shortened V by 4 bases and J by 3 bases, and 16 bases separated the two germline ends. The CDR3 covers 15 residues. The germline gives CDR1 MNHEY, CDR2 SVGEGT. The CDR3 loop reads CASSFRADGGYEQYF. CDR3 bases: TGTGCCAGCAGTTTTCGCGCGGATGGGGGCTACGAGCAGTACTTC.

The CDR3 is CASSLAADYGYTF. In DNA form, the CDR3 reads TGTGCCAGCAGCTTAGCAGCAGACTATGGCTACACCTTC. The chain recombines TRBV11-2 with TRBJ1-2; D is ambiguous. The CDR3 extends over 13 amino acids. The germline V gene has CDR1 SGHAT and CDR2 FQNNGV. Trimming left V 1 base short and J 3 bases short, with 6 bases between.

This clonotype was observed a few times. V usage is TRBV4-2 and J usage is TRBJ1-2; D remains ambiguous. Germline V lookup: CDR1 LGHNA, CDR2 YNFKEQ. V lost 0 bases, J lost 8 bases, and 16 bases lay in between. The CDR3 is 15 amino acids. CDR3 DNA: TGTGCCAGCAGCCAAGAGTCCGGCGGTCCCGGGGGCTACACCTTC. Protein product: CASSQESGGPGGYTF.

This chain connects TRBV10-3 to TRBJ2-7, with D maybe TRBD2 (5 bases). CDR3 size: 12 residues. CDR1 and CDR2 (germline): ENHRY, SYGVKD. V was cut by 4 bases and J by 5 bases, with 9 bases left in between. As DNA, the CDR3 is TGTGCCATCAGTGGAGGGTTGAACGAGCAGTACTTC. Its protein product is CAISGGLNEQYF.